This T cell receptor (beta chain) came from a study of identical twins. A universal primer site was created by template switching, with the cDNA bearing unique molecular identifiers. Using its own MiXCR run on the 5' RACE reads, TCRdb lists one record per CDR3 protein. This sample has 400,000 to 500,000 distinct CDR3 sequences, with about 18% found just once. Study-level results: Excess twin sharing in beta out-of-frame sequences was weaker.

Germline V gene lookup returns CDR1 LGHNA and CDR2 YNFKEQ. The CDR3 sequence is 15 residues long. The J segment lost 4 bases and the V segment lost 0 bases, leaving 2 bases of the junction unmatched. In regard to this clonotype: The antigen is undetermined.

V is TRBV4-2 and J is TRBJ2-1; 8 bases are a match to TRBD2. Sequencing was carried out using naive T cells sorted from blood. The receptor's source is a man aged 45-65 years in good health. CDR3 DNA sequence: TGTGCCAGCAGCCAAGACGGCGGGAGGTACAATGAGCAGTTCTTC. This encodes CASSQDGGRYNEQFF.